The 14 T cell receptor beta chains below were found in one sample sequenced in a study of T cell responses to AZD1222 COVID-19 vaccine (dated by TCRdb to 2020 to 2023). Receptor amplification or capture employed the immunoSEQ multiplex PCR assay. The clones in this table, taken by TCRdb from immuneACCESS, are in-frame only. Not every clone is retained; where verified, under half of the shortfall comes from an unresolved V gene, and the cause of the rest is unknown. This sample has about 100,000 clones in its table, and about 88% of those were observed once. Of the sample, 16% falls within the top ten clones. The label giving this sample's time point can be read as: baseline before first vaccination. This sample comprised peripheral blood, obtained on day 0 of AZD1222 vaccination. The receptors originated from an adult in good health.

This sequence joins TRBV9 and TRBJ1-1; TRBD1 aligns across 7 bases. CDR1 is SGDLS and CDR2 is YYNGEE in the germline V gene. This CDR3 spans 15 amino acids. V lost 7 bases and J lost 6; bases outside the gene matches: 15. DNA of the CDR3: TGTGCCAGCCAGAGGGGGGAAGGGGGCTGGGCTGAAGCTTTCTTT. Its protein product is CASQRGEGGWAEAFF.

This chain connects TRBV5-4 to TRBJ2-7, with TRBD1 matching 8 bases. V was clipped by 2 bases and J by 7 bases; unmatched bases: 8. Germline CDR1 is SGHNT and CDR2 is YYREEE (reference sequence). The CDR3 runs 14 residues. The CDR3 DNA reads as TGTGCCAGCAGCTTTGAAGACAGGGGAAGGGAGCAGTACTTC. Its protein is CASSFEDRGREQYF.

The chain combines TRBV2 with TRBJ2-1; D is ambiguous. Trimming shortened V by 5 bases and J by 0 bases, and 5 bases separated the two germline ends. The CDR3 runs 13 residues. Per the germline V gene, CDR1 is SNHLY and CDR2 is FYNNEI. This CDR3 is CASSKNSYNEQFF. Written as DNA, the CDR3 is TGTGCCAGCAGTAAGAACTCCTACAATGAGCAGTTCTTC.

The chain combines TRBV12-3 or TRBV12-4 with TRBJ2-7; no reliable D call. V was trimmed by 4 bases and J by 6 bases, leaving 10 bases between them. This CDR3 is built from 12 residues. The CDR3 loop reads CASSSDTSEQYF. DNA for the CDR3: TGTGCCAGCAGTTCAGACACCTCCGAGCAGTACTTC.

The rearrangement links TRBV4-1 to TRBJ2-1; D is unclear. Germline loops: CDR1 MGHRA, CDR2 YSYEKL. CDR3 length equals 17 residues. Trimming took 1 base from V and 0 from J, leaving 13 bases between them. The CDR3 DNA reads as TGCGCCAGCAGCCAAGTGTATCTTGCCGACTCCTACAATGAGCAGTTCTTC. Amino acids: CASSQVYLADSYNEQFF.

The chain is built from TRBV5-1 and TRBJ2-1; 9 nucleotides line up with TRBD1. CDR1 is SGHRS, CDR2 YFSETQ, per germline. This CDR3 is built from 14 residues. J gave up 7 bases and V 4 bases, and 6 bases lay outside the gene matches. CDR3 in amino acids: CASSPGDRENEQFF. CDR3 in DNA: TGCGCCAGCAGCCCCGGGGACAGGGAGAATGAGCAGTTCTTC.

The CDR3 protein is CASSIRQSGANVLTF. Here the CDR3 DNA reads TGCGCCAGCAGTATTCGACAGTCTGGGGCCAACGTCCTGACTTTC. The J gene is TRBJ2-6, the V gene TRBV10-2; D is perhaps TRBD1 (5 bases). Per germline, CDR1 WSHSY and CDR2 SAAADI. This CDR3 has 15 amino acids. V lost 5 bases and J lost 1, with 9 bases in between.

The rearrangement joins TRBV6-5 to TRBJ1-6; the D gene is possibly TRBD1 (6 bases). The CDR3 has 15 residues. V dropped 5 bases and J dropped 8 bases, with 16 bases sitting between them. CDR1 is MNHEY, CDR2 SVGAGI, per germline. The DNA of the CDR3 is TGTGCCAGCAGTCGAACGACAGCAGGGGATTCACCCCTCCACTTT. Amino acids: CASSRTTAGDSPLHF.

This clone occurred a few times. The chain carries TRBV30 and TRBJ2-1; 8 bases align to TRBD2. The germline V gene encodes CDR1 GTSNPN and CDR2 SVGIG (reference sequence). Trimming removed 5 bases from V and 0 bases from J; junction bases left unmatched: 6. The CDR3 consists of 15 residues. CDR3 protein: CAWGKRGSSYNEQFF. The DNA for the CDR3 is TGTGCCTGGGGAAAGCGGGGGAGCTCCTACAATGAGCAGTTCTTC.

The rearrangement joins TRBV14 to TRBJ2-2; D tentatively fits TRBD1 or TRBD2 (6 bases each). CDR3 length: 16 residues. Deletions cut 4 bases from V and 4 bases from J, with 16 bases between. CDR1 SGHDN and CDR2 FVKESK come from the germline V gene. CDR3 DNA sequence: TGTGCCAGCAGCCTTATAATTGGGGGGCCCACCGGGGAGCTGTTTTTT. Residues: CASSLIIGGPTGELFF.

This chain links TRBV4-1 with TRBJ2-1, with D possibly matching TRBD2 (6 bases). The CDR3 loop spans 14 amino acids. Trimming removed 1 base from V and 10 bases from J, with 14 bases in between. Germline V gives CDR1 MGHRA, CDR2 YSYEKL. CDR3 in DNA: TGCGCCAGCAGCCAAGGTAATCGAGGGAGGGAGCAGTTCTTC. Translation gives CASSQGNRGREQFF.

This sequence joins TRBV5-5 and TRBJ2-5; D is ambiguous. The ends were cut back, 1 base at V and 4 bases at J, with 8 bases in the middle. The CDR3 length is 13 residues. CDR1 is SGHKS, CDR2 YYEKEE, per germline (reference sequence). The CDR3 loop is CASSLFPRETQYF. In nucleotides, the CDR3 is TGTGCCAGCAGCTTGTTCCCCCGAGAGACCCAGTACTTC.

The chain couples TRBV6-2 or TRBV6-3 to TRBJ1-5; weak D call: TRBD1 (5 bases). This CDR3 contains 16 residues. From germline, CDR1 is MNHEY and CDR2 SVGEGT. V lost 4 bases to trimming and J lost 0 bases, with 13 bases between them. The CDR3 loop reads CASSFATGYSNQPQHF. For the CDR3, the DNA is TGTGCCAGCAGTTTCGCTACAGGTTATAGCAATCAGCCCCAGCATTTT.

This chain uses TRBV27 with TRBJ2-1, with D possibly matching TRBD1 (5 bases). Germline V gene lookup returns CDR1 MNHEY and CDR2 SMNVEV (reference sequence). This CDR3 contains 14 residues. The V gene lost 2 bases and the J gene lost 9 bases, with 14 bases spanning the gap. The CDR3 coding sequence is TGTGCCAGCAGTTTAAGAGCAGGGTCTAGTGAGCAGTTCTTC. Protein sequence: CASSLRAGSSEQFF.